Presented here are 16 T cell receptor beta chains from one specimen sequenced in a study of tumor and adjacent non-tumor tissue in lung cancer. TCRbeta libraries were built with three rounds of nested PCR, modified from ARM-PCR. TCRdb re-analysed the multiplex PCR reads in MiXCR, keeping a single row per CDR3 protein. This table holds around 99,000 distinct CDR3 sequences, roughly 75% found once. RNA was extracted from bulk tissue without any cell sorting. Material for sequencing was lung tumor tissue. The receptors come from a woman in her sixties or seventies with non-small cell lung cancer.

This clonotype was observed at least ten times. This sequence joins TRBV6-5 and TRBJ1-4, with TRBD1 as a possible D gene (5 bases). Between the trimmed V and J ends, which lost 5 bases and 4 bases, there was a span of 14 bases. This CDR3 comprises 15 residues. Germline-derived CDR1 and CDR2 are MNHEY and SVGAGI. The CDR3 loop is CASSNRDGYNEKLFF. For the CDR3, the DNA is TGTGCCAGCAGTAACCGGGACGGATATAATGAAAAACTGTTTTTT.

Concerning this clonotype: A much more abundant neighbour one base away suggests this may be a read error. The V call is TRBV20-1, the J call TRBJ1-2; D is possibly TRBD1 (6 bases). Germline CDR1 DFQATT, CDR2 SNEGSKA (reference sequence). The V gene lost 4 bases and the J gene lost 4 bases, with 16 bases spanning the gap. This CDR3 region has 14 residues. The CDR3 here is CSANSSRQAYGYTF. CDR3 in DNA: TGCAGTGCTAATAGCTCCCGACAGGCCTATGGCTACACCTTC.

Worth noting for this clonotype: Its ends do not fully match the called genes, so a read error is possible. The chain couples TRBV20-1 to TRBJ1-6, with D possibly TRBD1 on 5 matching bases. Germline CDR1 reads DFQATT; CDR2 reads SNEGSKA (reference sequence). The CDR3 length is 14 residues. The CDR3 coding sequence is TGCAGTGCGGAAGGGGACTCCAATAATTCACCCCTCCAGTTT. It specifies CSAEGDSNNSPLQF.

This clonotype appeared once. A much larger clone differs by one base, so this may be a read error. The V gene is TRBV6-5, the J gene TRBJ2-7, with no clear D. Per the germline V gene, CDR1 is MNHEY and CDR2 is SVGAGI. The CDR3 runs to 14 residues. In nucleotides, the CDR3 is TGTGCCGGCTTCAATTCTTCAGATCCCTACGAGCACTACTTC. Amino acids: CAGFNSSDPYEHYF.

About this clonotype: An end of the junction does not agree with germline; a read error may underlie this. The J gene is TRBJ2-3, the V gene TRBV12-3 or TRBV12-4; 11 nucleotides agree with TRBD2. The length of the CDR3 is 16 residues. This chain's CDR3 is CASNTTSGEPTDTQYF. DNA of the CDR3: TGTGCCAGCAATACGACTAGCGGGGAGCCTACGGATACACAGTATTTT.

Remarks on this clonotype: The CDR3 end shows no conserved phenylalanine or tryptophan, and so a read error is likely. This chain links TRBV11-3 with TRBJ1-1; D gene uncertain. This CDR3 is built from 16 residues. The V end was cut by 6 bases, the J end by 3 bases, with 20 bases between. The germline gives CDR1 SGHNT, CDR2 YENEEA. CDR3 protein: CASSSRVRRDDTEAFL. Here the CDR3 DNA reads TGTGCCAGCAGTTCTAGGGTCCGTCGGGATGACACTGAAGCTTTCCTT.

In its sample, this clonotype was seen a few times. This likely comes from a read error, as the CDR3 has no conserved phenylalanine or tryptophan at its end. The rearrangement uses TRBV5-4 and TRBJ2-3, with no clear D. CDR1 and CDR2 from the germline V gene are SGHNT and YYREEE (reference sequence). The CDR3 loop spans 13 amino acids. This chain's CDR3 is CTSSLKSTDTQYL. CDR3 coding DNA: TGTACCAGCAGCTTGAAGTCCACAGATACGCAGTATTTA.

This sequence joins TRBV4-3 and TRBJ1-4; TRBD1 matches 7 bases. The CDR3 has 15 residues. V shed 5 bases and J 12 bases; nucleotides not matched to a gene: 15. Germline values: CDR1 LGHNA, CDR2 YSLEER. CDR3 residues: CASSKGVDRRCELFF. CDR3 nucleotides: TGCGCCAGCAGCAAAGGTGTGGACAGGAGGTGCGAACTGTTTTTT.

Concerning this clonotype: A much larger clone sits a single nucleotide away, making a read error possible. The CDR3 sequence is CASSQMTVPGANVLSF. CDR3 nucleotide sequence: TGTGCCAGCAGCCAAATGACAGTCCCTGGGGCCAACGTCCTGAGTTTC. The V gene is TRBV14, the J gene TRBJ2-6, with D possibly being TRBD1 (5 bases). This CDR3 comprises 16 residues. Germline CDR1 and CDR2: SGHDN and FVKESK.

With respect to this clonotype: One junction end does not reproduce the germline sequence, and a read error may be involved. The chain is built from TRBV11-2 and TRBJ1-4; D is unclear. The CDR3 has 17 residues. Germline V gives CDR1 SGHAT, CDR2 FQNNGV. The CDR3, as DNA: TGTACCAGCAGCTTTGACAACCGAGATGCAGCTAATGAAAAACTGTTTTTT. Amino acid sequence: CTSSFDNRDAANEKLFF.

In its sample, this clonotype was seen many times. V is TRBV4-1 and J is TRBJ2-7, with a tentative D call TRBD1 (6 bases). The CDR3 consists of 16 residues. Germline lookup yields CDR1 MGHRA and CDR2 YSYEKL. The V gene lost 0 bases and the J gene lost 3 bases, with 15 bases spanning the gap. CDR3 in amino acids: CASSQEGTTGDYEQYF. The CDR3 region has the DNA TGCGCCAGCAGCCAAGAGGGTACGACAGGAGACTACGAGCAGTACTTC.

With respect to this clonotype: The germline gene is not matched at one end of the junction; a read error may be the cause. The chain carries TRBV29-1 and TRBJ2-1; tentative D call: TRBD2 (5 bases). The CDR3 extends over 16 amino acids. Germline CDR1 and CDR2: SQVTM and ANQGSEA. CDR3 DNA sequence: TGCTGCGTTGAAGGTCTGGACTCCCTATCCTACAATGAGCACTTCTTC. Protein product: CCVEGLDSLSYNEHFF.

As regards this clonotype: This may stem from a read error, because a much larger clone lies one nucleotide away. V usage is TRBV6-2 or TRBV6-3 and J usage is TRBJ1-5; unclear D gene. Trimming removed 2 bases from V and 2 bases from J, with 7 bases in between. The germline V gene has CDR1 MNHEY and CDR2 SVGEGT. This CDR3 is built from 14 residues. CDR3 in DNA: TGTGCCAGCAGTTACCGCCGGGGCAATCAGCCCCAGCATTTT. Protein product: CASSYRRGNQPQHF.

As regards this clonotype: One end of the junction varies from germline; a read error may be responsible. The V and J genes are TRBV11-1 and TRBJ1-2, with D maybe TRBD1 (6 bases). The CDR3 loop spans 14 amino acids. Germline V gene data show CDR1 as SGHAT and CDR2 as FQDESV (reference sequence). CDR3 loop: CVSISQGPLYAYTF. The CDR3 DNA reads as TGTGTCAGCATCTCACAGGGCCCGCTCTATGCCTACACCTTC.

Turning to this clonotype: The junction and the germline gene differ at one end; a read error may be behind it. The genes are TRBV4-1 and TRBJ2-1; 13 bases match TRBD2. CDR3 size: 19 residues. Germline CDR1 MGHRA, CDR2 YSYEKL. In nucleotides, the CDR3 is TGCGCCAGCAGCCAAGAACTAGCGGGAGGGCTTACGGGCTACAATGAGCGGTCCTTC. Its translation: CASSQELAGGLTGYNERSF.

On this clonotype itself: A much larger clone is a single base away; this may be a read error. The chain employs TRBV5-4 and TRBJ2-5, with D hard to call. V was cut by 4 bases and J by 5 bases, with 18 bases left in between. Germline loops: CDR1 SGHNT, CDR2 YYREEE (reference sequence). The CDR3 covers 15 residues. CDR3 sequence (DNA): TGTGCCAGCAGCGCTGACGTACCAAAAAGGGAGACCCAGTACTTC. Amino acid sequence: CASSADVPKRETQYF.